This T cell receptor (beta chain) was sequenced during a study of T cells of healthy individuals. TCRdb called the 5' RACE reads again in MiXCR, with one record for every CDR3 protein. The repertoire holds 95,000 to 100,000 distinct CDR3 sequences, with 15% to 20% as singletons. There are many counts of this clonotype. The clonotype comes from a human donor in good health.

Here the CDR3 reads CASSYAGETDTQYF. The CDR3 nucleotides read TGTGCCAGCAGTTATGCGGGAGAGACAGATACGCAGTATTTT. The rearrangement uses TRBV28 and TRBJ2-3, with 7 bases matching TRBD2. The CDR3 loop spans 14 amino acids. V dropped 4 bases and J dropped 3; count of bases not matched to a gene: 4. Looked up from germline, CDR1 is MDHEN and CDR2 is SYDVKM. Using reference TRBV28 and TRBJ2-3 for the parts outside the CDR3, the full variable domain is DVKVTQSSRYLVKRTGEKVFLECVQDMDHENMFWYRQDPGLGLRLIYFSYDVKMKEKGDIPEGYSVSREKKERFSLILESASTNQTSMYLCASSYAGETDTQYFGPGTRLTVL.